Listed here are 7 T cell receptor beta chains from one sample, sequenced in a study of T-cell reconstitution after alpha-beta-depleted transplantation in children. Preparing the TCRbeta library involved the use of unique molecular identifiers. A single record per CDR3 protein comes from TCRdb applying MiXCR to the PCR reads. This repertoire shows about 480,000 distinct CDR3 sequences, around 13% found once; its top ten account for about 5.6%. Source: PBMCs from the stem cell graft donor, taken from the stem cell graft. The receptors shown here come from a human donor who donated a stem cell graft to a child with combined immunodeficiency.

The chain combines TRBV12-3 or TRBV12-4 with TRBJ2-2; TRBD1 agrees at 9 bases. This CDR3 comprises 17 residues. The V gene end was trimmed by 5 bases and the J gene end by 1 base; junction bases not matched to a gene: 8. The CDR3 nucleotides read TGTGCCAGCAGTCAGCAACCGGGACAGGGGAACACCGGGGAGCTGTTTTTT. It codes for CASSQQPGQGNTGELFF.

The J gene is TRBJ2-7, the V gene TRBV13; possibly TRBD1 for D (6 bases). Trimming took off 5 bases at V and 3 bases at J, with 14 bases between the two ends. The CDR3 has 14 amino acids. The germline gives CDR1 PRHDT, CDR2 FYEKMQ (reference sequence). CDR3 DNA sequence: TGTGCCAGCAGCCCGGACAGTCGGTTCTACGAGCAGTACTTC. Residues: CASSPDSRFYEQYF. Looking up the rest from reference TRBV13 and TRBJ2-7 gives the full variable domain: AAGVIQSPRHLIKEKRETATLKCYPIPRHDTVYWYQQGPGQDPQFLISFYEKMQSDKGSIPDRFSAQQFSDYHSELNMSSLELGDSALYFCASSPDSRFYEQYFGPGTRLTVT.

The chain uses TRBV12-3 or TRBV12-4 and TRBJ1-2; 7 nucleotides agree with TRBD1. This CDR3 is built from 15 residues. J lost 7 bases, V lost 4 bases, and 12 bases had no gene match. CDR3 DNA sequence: TGTGCCAGCAGTTCAAACCCAGGGGGGGTGGGTGGCTACACCTTC. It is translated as CASSSNPGGVGGYTF.

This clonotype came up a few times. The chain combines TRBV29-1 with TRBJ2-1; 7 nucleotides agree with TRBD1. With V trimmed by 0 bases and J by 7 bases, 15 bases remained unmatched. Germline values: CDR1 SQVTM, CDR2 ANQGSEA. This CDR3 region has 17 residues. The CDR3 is CSVEETRTGRGSNEQFF. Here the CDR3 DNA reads TGCAGCGTTGAAGAAACCCGGACAGGACGGGGATCGAATGAGCAGTTCTTC.

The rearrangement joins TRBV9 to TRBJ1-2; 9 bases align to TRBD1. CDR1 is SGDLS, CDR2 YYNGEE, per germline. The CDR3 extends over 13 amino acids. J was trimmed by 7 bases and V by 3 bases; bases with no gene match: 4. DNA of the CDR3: TGTGCCAGCAGCGCTCGACAGGGGGGTGGCTACACCTTC. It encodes CASSARQGGGYTF.

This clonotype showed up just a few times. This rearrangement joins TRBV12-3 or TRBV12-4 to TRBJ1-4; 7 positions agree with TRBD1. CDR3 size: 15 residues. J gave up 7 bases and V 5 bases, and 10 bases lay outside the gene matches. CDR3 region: CASSPPGQLGEKLFF. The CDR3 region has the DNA TGTGCCAGCAGTCCTCCGGGACAGCTTGGTGAAAAACTGTTTTTT.

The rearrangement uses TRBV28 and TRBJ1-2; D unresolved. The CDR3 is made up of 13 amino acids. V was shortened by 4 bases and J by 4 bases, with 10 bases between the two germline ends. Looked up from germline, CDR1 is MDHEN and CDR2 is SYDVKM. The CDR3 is CASSSPDLYGYTF. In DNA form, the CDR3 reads TGTGCCAGCAGTTCCCCGGACCTCTATGGCTACACCTTC.